This TCR beta chain was identified in a study of response to subunit inactivated influenza vaccine. Study results and limitations: Authors suggested few new T cells are recruited by each seasonal influenza vaccination.

TCRdb re-derived calls from the RT-PCR reads in MiXCR, one entry per CDR3 protein. The repertoire holds hundreds of thousands of distinct CDR3 sequences, with 9% to 15% as singletons. The germline V gene encodes CDR1 SGHTA and CDR2 FQGNSA. V dropped 5 bases and J dropped 3; count of bases not matched to a gene: 4. The length of the CDR3 is 15 residues. The table lists this clonotype with a few counts. Its antigen is unidentified. V is TRBV7-2 and J is TRBJ1-3; 10 bases match TRBD1. This TCR derives from a man aged 50 to 60 who received an inactivated influenza vaccine. The sample consisted of non-naive T cells sorted from PBMCs, taken roughly 15 days before vaccination. The CDR3 loop reads CASSLDRGLGNTIYF. CDR3 in DNA: TGTGCCAGCAGCCTAGACAGGGGGCTTGGAAACACCATATATTTT.